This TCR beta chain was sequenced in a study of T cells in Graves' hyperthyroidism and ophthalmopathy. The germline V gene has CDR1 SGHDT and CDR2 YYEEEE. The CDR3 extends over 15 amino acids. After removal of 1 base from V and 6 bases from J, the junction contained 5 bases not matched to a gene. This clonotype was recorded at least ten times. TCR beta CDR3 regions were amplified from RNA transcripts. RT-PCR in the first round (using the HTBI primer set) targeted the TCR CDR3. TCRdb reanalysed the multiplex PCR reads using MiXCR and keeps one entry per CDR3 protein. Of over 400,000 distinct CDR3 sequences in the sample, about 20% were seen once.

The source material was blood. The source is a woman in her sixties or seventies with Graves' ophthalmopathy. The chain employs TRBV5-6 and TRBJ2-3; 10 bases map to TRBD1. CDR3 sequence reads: CASSLIGTGEDTQYF. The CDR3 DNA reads TGTGCCAGCAGCTTGATCGGGACAGGGGAGGATACGCAGTATTTT.